This T cell receptor (beta chain) was sequenced for a study of neurological immune-mediated disorders. V was pared by 5 bases and J by 5 bases, with 10 bases of the junction left unmatched. This CDR3 is built from 16 residues. Each TCR transcript was tagged with a 10-nucleotide random UMI during 5'RACE. TCRdb reprocessed the 5' RACE reads via MiXCR and lists one record per CDR3 protein. The sample consists of approximately 74,000 distinct CDR3 sequences, around 9.9% of them appearing once. This clonotype has at least ten counts. PBMCs numbering 2 million and stored at -80 C yielded the unsorted libraries.

Sequenced sample: PBMCs. The rearrangement uses TRBV12-3 or TRBV12-4 and TRBJ2-3, with 10 nucleotides matching TRBD1. The clonotype was recovered from a middle-aged man in good health. In DNA form, the CDR3 reads TGTGCCAGCAGTCCGGGGACAGGGGTAGGAGAAGATACGCAGTATTTT. It encodes CASSPGTGVGEDTQYF.